These T cell receptor beta chains were read from a single sample in a study of human CD8 memory T cell subsets. With the 5' RACE reads reprocessed, TCRdb shows one record per CDR3 protein and no DNA. The sample includes more than 9,000 distinct CDR3 sequences. Material: CD8+ stem-like memory T cells (TSCM and TCM) sorted from PBMCs. Receptors were obtained from a human donor in good health. Each CDR3 is given with its conserved first and last residue. The size field is filled for only some rows; it gives once, few, many or a size class.

>TRBV6-5|.|TRBJ1-5
CASSKGTGTGDYTQPQHF
>TRBV5-8|.|TRBJ2-4
CASSGRGAKNIQYF
>TRBV9|.|TRBJ2-7
CASSPSGGVLSYEQYF
>TRBV28|.|TRBJ1-1
CASGRNTEAFF
>TRBV4-1|.|TRBJ2-7
CASSPSRGIEQYF
>TRBV7-2|medium-sized|TRBJ2-7
CASSLAPSSYEQYF
>TRBV19|.|TRBJ2-7
CASSPLRGGIPSYEQYF
>TRBV6-2/TRBV6-3|.|TRBJ2-7
CASTLAGVTYEQYF
>TRBV27|.|TRBJ2-7
CASSLFAGNRYEQYF
>TRBV29-1|medium-sized|TRBJ2-7
CSVVWTSGSYEQYF
>TRBV29-1|.|TRBJ1-2
CSVEKGVVTYGYTF
>TRBV12-3/TRBV12-4|.|TRBJ2-1
CASSLGLSGPTEGQFF
>TRBV5-1|.|TRBJ2-7
CASSTSSSYEQYF
>TRBV7-3|.|TRBJ2-1
CASSPSMAHEQFF
>TRBV25-1|.|TRBJ2-7
CASSDREGKTMDEQYF
>TRBV7-2|.|TRBJ2-1
CASSPYSQGTSSYNEQFF
>TRBV5-6|medium-sized|TRBJ1-1
CASSLWNTEAFF
>TRBV27|.|TRBJ2-5
CASSWTSDRQGTQYF
>TRBV27|.|TRBJ2-7
CASKTRRLAGGPSYEQYF
>TRBV25-1|.|TRBJ2-1
CASSEAGGGYNEQFF
>TRBV20-1|.|TRBJ2-1
CSGEGPGGYNEQFF
>TRBV27|.|TRBJ2-7
CASSLLAGRSPLSYEQYF
>TRBV7-9|.|TRBJ2-1
CASSGTSGRRGSYNEQFF
>TRBV4-3|.|TRBJ2-4
CASSQTGDAKNIQYF
>TRBV20-1|.|TRBJ2-7
CSASPPDPYEQYF
>TRBV7-9|.|TRBJ2-1
CASSPTGGLNNEQFF
>TRBV30|.|TRBJ2-7
CAWSVGASGLYEQYF
>TRBV27|.|TRBJ2-2
CASSLRPYTGELFF
>TRBV15|medium-sized|TRBJ1-6
CATSRDGVVQGNSPLHF
>TRBV6-2/TRBV6-3|.|TRBJ2-7
CASSYDVSSYEQYF
>TRBV6-4|.|TRBJ2-1
CASSPELAGVDEQFF
>TRBV19|.|TRBJ2-7
CASSIGYLSGEQYF
>TRBV28|.|TRBJ2-5
CASSLLTSGTETQYF
>TRBV5-1|.|TRBJ2-1
CASSHGLAREREQFF
>TRBV30|.|TRBJ2-4
CAWNGGAGDIQYF
>TRBV5-1|medium-sized|TRBJ2-2
CASTLTSVAGELFF
>TRBV7-9|.|TRBJ2-7
CASSSPGTGGREQYF
>TRBV28|medium-sized|TRBJ2-7
CASRLGQGNYEQYF
>TRBV4-3|medium-sized|TRBJ2-1
CASRYSGTEYNEQFF
>TRBV28|.|TRBJ1-2
CASSLITGTNYGYTF
>TRBV7-9|.|TRBJ2-1
CASSSLREMGSEQFF
>TRBV4-1|.|TRBJ1-1
CASSTVTNTEAFF
>TRBV5-1|medium-sized|TRBJ1-1
CASSLGLGLNTEAFF
>TRBV7-9|.|TRBJ2-7
CASSPTGSYEQYF
>TRBV28|.|TRBJ2-2
CASSFPLGTGNTGELFF